This T cell receptor beta chain was found in a study of blood T cell repertoires in COVID-19. Turning to the study itself: Donors in the United States, Italy and Spain gave samples during acute or convalescent COVID-19.

This table comes from immunoSEQ multiplex PCR, and its TCRdb copy is limited to in-frame clones, with some not included. The sample lists some 140,000 clones, roughly 84% occurring once. V lost 7 bases and J lost 0; bases outside the gene matches: 8. The CDR3 runs 15 residues. Germline V gene data show CDR1 as PRHDT and CDR2 as FYEKMQ (reference sequence). This chain connects TRBV13 to TRBJ1-1; 7 bases align to TRBD1. The sample was PBMCs or T cells enriched from blood (not recorded which). The clonotype comes from a man aged 35 to 55 with acute COVID-19. CDR3 bases: TGTGCCAGCACCGAGGGGGCAGATATGAACACTGAAGCTTTCTTT. Protein: CASTEGADMNTEAFF.